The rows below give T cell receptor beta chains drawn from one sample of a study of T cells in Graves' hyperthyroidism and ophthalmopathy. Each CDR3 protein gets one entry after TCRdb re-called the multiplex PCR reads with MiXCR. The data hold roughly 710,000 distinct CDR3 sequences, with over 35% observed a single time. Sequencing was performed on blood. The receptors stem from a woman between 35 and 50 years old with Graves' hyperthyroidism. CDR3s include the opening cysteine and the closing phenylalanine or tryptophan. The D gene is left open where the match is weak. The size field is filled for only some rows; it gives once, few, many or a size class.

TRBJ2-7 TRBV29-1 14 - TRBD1 CSVKGTGSSYEQYF TGCAGCGTCAAGGGGACAGGGAGCTCCTACGAGCAGTACTTC
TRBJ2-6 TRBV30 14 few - CAWTRGLPPNVLTF TGTGCCTGGACTCGGGGGCTTCCGCCCAACGTCCTGACTTTC
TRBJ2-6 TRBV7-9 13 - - CASSSAGDRGLAF TGTGCCAGCAGCTCGGCGGGGGACAGAGGCTTAGCTTTC
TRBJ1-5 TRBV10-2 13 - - CASMRGEGETQHF TGCGCCAGCATGCGGGGGGAGGGCGAGACCCAGCATTTT
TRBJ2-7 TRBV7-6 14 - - CASSDEGNYYEQYF TGTGCCAGCTCTGATGAGGGGAATTACTACGAGCAGTACTTC
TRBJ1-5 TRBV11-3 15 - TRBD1 CASSGGGAGSQPQHF TGTGCCAGCAGCGGAGGGGGCGCGGGGAGTCAGCCCCAGCATTTT
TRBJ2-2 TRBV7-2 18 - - CASSPRAFFQANTGELFF TGTGCCAGCAGCCCAAGGGCCTTCTTTCAAGCGAACACCGGGGAGCTGTTTTTT
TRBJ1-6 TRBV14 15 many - CASSQVAGFRSPLHF TGTGCCAGCAGCCAAGTTGCAGGGTTTCGTTCACCCCTCCACTTT
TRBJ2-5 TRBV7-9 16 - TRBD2 CASSPQSSGGKETQYF TGCGCCAGCAGCCCACAATCTAGCGGGGGAAAAGAGACCCAGTACTTC
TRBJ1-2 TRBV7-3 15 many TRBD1 CASSLGQGPPYGYTF TGTGCCAGCAGCTTGGGACAGGGGCCCCCCTATGGCTACACCTTC
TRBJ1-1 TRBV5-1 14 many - CASSPRTENTEAFF TGCGCCAGCAGTCCTCGGACGGAGAACACTGAAGCTTTCTTT
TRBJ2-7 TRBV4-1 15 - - CASSHRPGLTYEQYF TGCGCCAGCAGCCATCGTCCGGGCCTTACCTACGAGCAGTACTTC
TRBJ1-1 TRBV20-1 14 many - CSARDFGTRPEAFF TGCAGTGCTAGAGATTTCGGGACACGTCCTGAAGCTTTCTTT
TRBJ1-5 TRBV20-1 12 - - CSARAFNQPQHF TGCAGTGCTAGAGCGTTCAATCAGCCCCAGCATTTT
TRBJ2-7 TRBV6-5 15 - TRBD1 CASSYQQGVFYEQYF TGTGCCAGCAGTTACCAACAGGGGGTTTTCTACGAGCAGTACTTC
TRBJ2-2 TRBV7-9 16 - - CASSLAHLIDTGELFF TGTGCCAGCAGCTTAGCGCACCTAATCGACACCGGGGAGCTGTTTTTT
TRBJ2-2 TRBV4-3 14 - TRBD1 CASKGQGGTGELFF TGCGCCAGCAAGGGACAGGGGGGTACCGGGGAGCTGTTTTTT